This record covers a single T cell receptor beta chain. No antigen is known for it. No base qualities exist here, and no much larger clone lies one base off it. The cohort consisted of fewer than 700 healthy bone marrow donors. All cohort members were sampled while nominally healthy, although unrecorded immune exposures were likely present. The donor was CMV seropositive and was included in the group of some 290 seropositive cohort members. A peripheral blood sample was provided by each donor, and peripheral blood mononuclear cells were used for TCR beta sequencing. The Qiagen DNeasy Blood Extraction Kit was used to extract genomic DNA from the blood cell samples. These data belong to a study of cytomegalovirus exposure and HLA in healthy donors (dated by TCRdb to about 2017). Concerning the study at large: An earlier analysis of approximately 640 of the donors reported approximately 300 Gb of sequence data and roughly 110 million unique TCR beta sequences from 150 million to 200 million T cells. About 280 gigabases of sequencing data and approximately 85 million unique TCR sequences were included in an early release covering about 700 HLA-typed donors. The genetic ancestry cluster associated with self-reported Caucasian donors included roughly four fifths of the 350 to 500 genotyped donors. The study was designed to test whether signatures of past pathogen exposure could be identified by cataloging public T cell receptors. The T cell repertoires of 670 or so subjects were profiled by immunosequencing and related to cytomegalovirus serostatus. In addition to the first cohort of approximately 650 subjects, a separate validation cohort of approximately 130 different subjects was used. To predict cytomegalovirus infection status, the study combined high-throughput TCR immunosequencing, statistical association of individual TCRs with disease status, and machine learning. A later analysis re-examined previously published TCR beta repertoires from just over 650 donors and added high-resolution HLA genotyping to investigate patterns of TCR occurrence. In the later analysis, no new phenotypic data were used to find candidate immune exposures; instead, reliance was placed on TCR beta sequences and their occurrence across donors. In an earlier analysis of a few hundred of the donors, high-throughput TCR beta sequencing was used to judge whether each TCR beta V gene segment behaved as functional or pseudogenic. Alongside the repertoire data, information on donor age, sex, ethnicity and CMV serostatus was compiled. A later genetic analysis took genome-wide SNP genotypes for 398 of the 666 donors and used that subset as a discovery cohort. All discovery cohort repertoires had been generated using a single sequencing platform. Class I and class II HLA loci were covered by the typing at four-digit resolution. Typing coverage varied by locus: roughly 620-640 donors for A, B, C, DRB1 and DQB1; approximately 560 for DQA1; around 610 for DPA1; roughly 470 for DPB1. Four or five DR-DQ haplotypes were handled as single units for association and clustering because linkage in the cohort was strong. Across roughly 420 genotyped donors of the cohort, an average of about 240,000 unique TCR beta nucleotide sequences per donor were sequenced, and approximately 17% of those sequences were non-productive. General findings and caveats noted by the study authors: Broadly in line with IMGT annotations, most TCR beta V segments showed up in productive rearrangements about 87% or about 30% of the time in an earlier analysis of under 700 of the donors. In a later analysis, the rate of TCR association differed among HLA loci, with DRB1 alleles having the most associated TCRs and HLA-C alleles having the fewest. The study gave a list of more than 150 TCR beta chains associated with cytomegalovirus. When HLA alleles, especially DR and DQ, strongly co-occurred, attributing TCR associations to individual alleles was difficult. In vitro tests confirmed that a few of the cytomegalovirus-associated TCR beta chains recognize cytomegalovirus antigens. Because the 87-base-pair reads could not distinguish some IMGT-functional V segments, including TRBV6-2 and TRBV6-3, those segments were excluded. A cluster of highly shared sequence variants was judged likely to represent a technical artifact of the sequencing pipeline. The authors suggested that the approach could potentially be generalized to other disease states and immunological phenotypes. Because counts were too low, seventeen rarely observed V segments, including chromosome 9 orphons, were left out of the earlier analysis of a few hundred of the donors. A further reported finding was that TCR beta sequences accurately predicted the HLA-A and HLA-B alleles for most subjects in the first cohort. In a later analysis, HLA-associated TCR beta chains showed more clonal expansion and lower generation probabilities than non-associated chains that were equally common. Immune exposure information for the cohort was limited to CMV serostatus. According to a later genetic analysis, donors in an Asian-associated ancestry cluster had fewer N-insertions in productive TCRs than the roughly 670-donor mean. A later analysis associated 16,951 TCR beta sequences with specific HLA alleles at a false discovery rate of 0.05. Most CMV-associated TCR beta chains appeared to be HLA-restricted in a later analysis, and the HLA associations seemed to be driven largely by CMV exposure. While some public TCRs were present in many individuals, most TCR sequences turned up only very rarely across donors. Cytomegalovirus status was reported to be diagnosed by the classifier with high specificity and sensitivity in both the original and validation cohorts. Several of the top co-occurrence clusters appeared to be linked to parvovirus B19, influenza, CMV and Epstein-Barr virus, according to a later analysis. Correlated functional status among segregating V segments might be attributable to linkage disequilibrium, but an unknown experimental factor could not be ruled out. In this cohort, only TCR beta chains were sequenced, and detectable features were limited by the absence of alpha or paired-chain data. Because HLA typing was missing for some donors at each locus, association tests included only the typed subset. An association between a missense DCLRE1C variant and V-gene and J-gene trimming of TCR beta chains was found in a later genetic analysis and replicated in an independent cohort. Presence/absence analyses assumed roughly uniform sequencing depth across donors, an assumption that may not hold.

Measured from the cysteine to the phenylalanine, the CDR3 is 15 residues long. Only the CDR3 region is kept as DNA, spanning 45 bases read in frame from base 1. CDR1 and CDR2, per the germline V gene (reference sequence), are GTSNPN and SVGIG. The junction shows trimming of 2 bases on V and 1 base on J, and the gene matches do not reach 6 bases of it. The library was obtained by the immunoSEQ multiplex PCR assay. A mixture of 60 forward primers for TCR Vbeta segments and 13 reverse primers for TCR Jbeta segments was used in the multiplex PCR. The CDR3 region of rearranged TCR beta genes was amplified from genomic DNA with a multiplex PCR assay. The amplified TCR beta libraries were sequenced on the Illumina HiSeq System as 87-base-pair reads. As for the authors' bioinformatics: In a later analysis, 80 million or so unique TCR beta chains were counted across the 500 to 850 repertoires, and roughly 11 million of these chains were shared by at least two donors. To remove PCR and sequencing errors, raw reads were error-corrected and collapsed into unique sequences using a nearest-neighbor algorithm that merged closely related sequences. V, D and J gene segments were assigned by aligning CDR3 sequences to IMGT reference sequences. Each retained sequence needed at least a six-nucleotide match to both a V gene segment and a J gene segment. A rearrangement was called productive if the CDR3 had no stop codons and remained in frame with V and J, and every other rearrangement was called non-productive. CDR3 was defined by IMGT convention, running from the second conserved V-encoded cysteine to the conserved J-encoded phenylalanine. In an earlier analysis of some 550 of the donors, sequences lacking an unambiguous match to a single V gene segment were excluded. An earlier analysis of some 500 of the donors classified V segments as functional when productive rearrangements were above 56.7% and as segregating when the standard deviation between donors was above 5%. A statistical classification framework was built for diagnosing cytomegalovirus status from the catalog of TCR beta chain sequences. V and J gene assignment, in a later analysis, came from comparing TCR nucleotide sequences with IMGT/GENE-DB human TR gene sequences. In a later analysis, CDR3 sequences and most-parsimonious VDJ recombination scenarios were assigned using the TCRdist pipeline. In a later analysis, each TCR beta chain was defined by its CDR3 amino acid sequence together with its V-gene family, and reads without a unique V-gene family were excluded. A later analysis removed over 500 highly shared, low-generation-probability nucleotide sequences to deal with suspected cross-contamination and a sequencing artifact. For each public chain, a later analysis derived a clonal expansion index from normalized ranks of inferred template counts within each repertoire. A later analysis computed generation probabilities with a VDJ recombination model fitted to out-of-frame rearrangements, and checked the results against IGoR. In a later analysis, TCR-TCR, TCR-HLA and TCR-CMV co-occurrence was scored with hypergeometric tests, and a repertoire-size bias correction was applied to TCR pairs. To estimate false discovery rates, a later analysis permuted the HLA or CMV assignments 20 times. In a later analysis, co-occurring TCRs were grouped using DBSCAN, with TCRdist sequence similarity added in when clustering inside HLA-allele-positive subsets. Repertoires with fewer than 30,000 or more than 120,000 public chains, plus five repertoires with anomalous nucleotide sharing, were excluded from co-occurrence clustering. Not all clones reach the TCRdb copy of this immuneACCESS table, which keeps in-frame sequences only. Checked studies attribute under half of the gap to unresolved V genes and leave the rest unexplained. That table gives V, J and clone size, and the DNA gave D and trimming. The sample profile shows fewer than 100,000 clones; nearly 80% of them were found once. Over 3.5% of the sample belongs to the ten largest clones.

The TCR was taken from a woman aged 40 to 50 in good health and CMV-seropositive. The chain is assembled from TRBV30 and TRBJ2-3; 7 central nucleotides agree with TRBD2. Specimen: PBMCs. CDR3 protein: CAWSIPSGGTDTQYF. The DNA sequence is given as TGTGCCTGGAGTATCCCTAGCGGTGGCACAGATACGCAGTATTTT.